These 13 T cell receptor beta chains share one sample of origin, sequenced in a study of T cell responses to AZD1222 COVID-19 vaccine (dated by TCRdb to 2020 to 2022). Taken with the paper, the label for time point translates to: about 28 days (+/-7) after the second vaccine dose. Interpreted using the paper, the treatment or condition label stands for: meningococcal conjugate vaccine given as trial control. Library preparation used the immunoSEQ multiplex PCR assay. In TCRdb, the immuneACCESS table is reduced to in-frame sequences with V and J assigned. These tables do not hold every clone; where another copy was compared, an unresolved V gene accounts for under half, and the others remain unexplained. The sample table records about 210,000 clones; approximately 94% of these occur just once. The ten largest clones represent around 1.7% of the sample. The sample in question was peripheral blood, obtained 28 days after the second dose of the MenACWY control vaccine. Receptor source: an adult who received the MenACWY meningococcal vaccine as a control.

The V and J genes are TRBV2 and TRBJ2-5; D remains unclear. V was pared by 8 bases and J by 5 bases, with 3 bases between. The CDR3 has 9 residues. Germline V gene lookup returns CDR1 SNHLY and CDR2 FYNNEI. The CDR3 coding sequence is TGTGCCAGCGGGGAGACCCAGTACTTC. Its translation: CASGETQYF. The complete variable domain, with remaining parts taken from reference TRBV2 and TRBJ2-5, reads EPEVTQTPSHQVTQMGQEVILRCVPISNHLYFYWYRQILGQKVEFLVSFYNNEISEKSEIFDDQFSVERPDGSNFTLKIRSTKLEDSAMYFCASGETQYFGPGTRLLVL.

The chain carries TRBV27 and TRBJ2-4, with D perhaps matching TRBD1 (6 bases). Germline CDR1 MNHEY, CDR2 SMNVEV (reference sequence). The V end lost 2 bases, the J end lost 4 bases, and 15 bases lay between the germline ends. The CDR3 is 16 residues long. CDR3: CASSLRSGQGKNIQYF. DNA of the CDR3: TGTGCCAGCAGTTTAAGATCTGGGCAGGGGAAAAACATTCAGTACTTC.

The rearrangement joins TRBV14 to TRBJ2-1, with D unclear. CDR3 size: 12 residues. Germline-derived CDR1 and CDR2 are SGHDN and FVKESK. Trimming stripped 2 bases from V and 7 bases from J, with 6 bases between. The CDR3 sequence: CASSQFVNEQFF. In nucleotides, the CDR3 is TGTGCCAGCAGCCAATTTGTGAATGAGCAGTTCTTC. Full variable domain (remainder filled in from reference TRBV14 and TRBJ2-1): EAGVTQFPSHSVIEKGQTVTLRCDPISGHDNLYWYRRVMGKEIKFLLHFVKESKQDESGMPNNRFLAERTGGTYSTLKVQPAELEDSGVYFCASSQFVNEQFFGPGTRLTVL.

CDR3 residues: CASSPEVRGPRSVNTEAFF. For the CDR3, the DNA is TGTGCCAGCTCACCAGAGGTTCGGGGGCCACGTAGCGTGAACACTGAAGCTTTCTTT. V gene TRBV18 combines with J gene TRBJ1-1; D is perhaps TRBD1 (6 bases). V lost 2 bases and J 0 bases, leaving 22 bases between the germline ends. CDR3 length: 19 amino acids. Germline V gene sequence: CDR1 KGHSH, CDR2 LQKENI.

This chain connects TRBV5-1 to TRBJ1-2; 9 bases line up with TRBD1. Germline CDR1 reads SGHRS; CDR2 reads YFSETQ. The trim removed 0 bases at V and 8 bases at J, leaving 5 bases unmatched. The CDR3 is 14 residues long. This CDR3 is CASSLGDREYGYTF. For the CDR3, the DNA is TGCGCCAGCAGCTTGGGGGACAGGGAGTACGGCTACACCTTC.

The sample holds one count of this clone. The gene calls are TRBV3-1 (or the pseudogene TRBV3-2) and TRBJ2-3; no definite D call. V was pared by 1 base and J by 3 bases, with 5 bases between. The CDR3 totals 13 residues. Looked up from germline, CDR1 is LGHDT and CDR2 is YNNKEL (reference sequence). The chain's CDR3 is CASSQGRTDTQYF. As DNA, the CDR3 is TGTGCCAGCAGCCAAGGTAGGACAGATACGCAGTATTTT.

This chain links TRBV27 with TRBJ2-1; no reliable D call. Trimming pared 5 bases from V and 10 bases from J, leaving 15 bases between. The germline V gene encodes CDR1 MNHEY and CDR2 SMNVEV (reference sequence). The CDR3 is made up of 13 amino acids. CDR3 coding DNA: TGTGCCAGCAGTCCGCTGGGCATCGGAGAGCAGTTCTTC. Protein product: CASSPLGIGEQFF.

CDR3 DNA sequence: TGTGCCACCAGTGACCGCACGAACACTGAAGCTTTCTTT. This gives the protein CATSDRTNTEAFF. This rearrangement joins TRBV24-1 to TRBJ1-1; no firm D call. This CDR3 is 13 amino acids long. Germline V gives CDR1 KGHDR, CDR2 SFDVKD. V lost 4 bases to trimming and J lost 1 base, with 6 bases between them.

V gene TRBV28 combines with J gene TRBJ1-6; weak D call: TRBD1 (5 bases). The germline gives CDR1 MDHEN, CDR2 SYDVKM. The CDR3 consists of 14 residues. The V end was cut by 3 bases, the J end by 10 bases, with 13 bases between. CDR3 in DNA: TGTGCCAGCAGTTTGTATGACAGCGGATCACCCCTCCACTTT. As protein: CASSLYDSGSPLHF.

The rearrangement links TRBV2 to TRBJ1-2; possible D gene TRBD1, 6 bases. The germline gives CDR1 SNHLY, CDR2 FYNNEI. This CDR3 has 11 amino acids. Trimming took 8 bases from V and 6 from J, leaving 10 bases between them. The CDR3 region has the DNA TGTGCCAGCGGAGGGGGGCATGGCTACACCTTC. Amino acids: CASGGGHGYTF.

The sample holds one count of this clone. CDR3 loop: CAARGRNYGYTF. For the CDR3, the DNA is TGTGCCGCCCGAGGACGGAACTATGGCTACACCTTC. The gene calls are TRBV19 and TRBJ1-2, with unresolved D. Between the trimmed V and J ends, which lost 11 bases and 2 bases, there was a span of 12 bases. The germline V gene has CDR1 LNHDA and CDR2 SQIVND (reference sequence). This CDR3 is 12 amino acids long.

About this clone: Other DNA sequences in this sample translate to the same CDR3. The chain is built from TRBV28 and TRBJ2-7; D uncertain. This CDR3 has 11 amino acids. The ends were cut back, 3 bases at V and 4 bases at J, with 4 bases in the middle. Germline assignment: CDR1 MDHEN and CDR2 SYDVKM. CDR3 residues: CASSFSYEQYF. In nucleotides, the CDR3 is TGTGCCAGCAGTTTCAGTTACGAGCAGTACTTC.

CDR3: CASSSSGSMGGDSPLHF. The DNA of the CDR3 is TGTGCCAGCAGTTCATCGGGGAGTATGGGGGGCGATTCACCCCTCCACTTT. The chain couples TRBV27 to TRBJ1-6; a weak D match, TRBD1 (6 bases). V was clipped by 4 bases and J by 8 bases, with 21 bases between them. This CDR3 comprises 17 residues. Germline loops: CDR1 MNHEY, CDR2 SMNVEV (reference sequence).